A single T cell receptor beta chain is shown here with its context. The data derive from a study of blood T cell repertoires in COVID-19. Across the whole study: Italy, Spain and the United States were the sources of the convalescent and acute COVID-19 samples. Sample material is recorded as cDNA or gDNA derived from T cells, B-cell-depleted T cells, or PBMCs.

CDR1 and CDR2 from the germline V gene are SGHRS and YFSETQ. V shed 5 bases and J 8 bases; nucleotides not matched to a gene: 10. This CDR3 spans 15 amino acids. Original methodology: Amplification of reference gene primers was used by the study to estimate nucleated cell counts. Clones were read by immunoSEQ multiplex PCR, and TCRdb kept only the in-frame ones, dropping some. V, J and clone size reflect that table, while D and trimming were determined from the DNA. The data contain around 240,000 clones, 65% to 90% of them singletons. The sequence was collected from a woman aged 50 to 60 with acute or convalescent COVID-19. J is TRBJ2-1 and V is TRBV5-1, with TRBD1 identical over 10 bases. Sequencing was carried out using peripheral blood. The CDR3 loop reads CASRRGTGDIDEQFF. The CDR3 bases are TGCGCCAGCAGACGAGGGACAGGGGATATCGATGAGCAGTTCTTC.